This T cell receptor (beta chain) emerged from a study of shared clonotypes between healthy human individuals. Across the study: Per donor, three plates held CD4 naive cells, three held CD4 memory, two held CD8 naive and one held CD8 memory. Findings and limits, study-wide: Clonotype sharing across a few donors was observed for around 5% of naive CD4 clonotypes.

Repertoires were generated with immunoSEQ multiplex PCR, while TCRdb's copy carries only in-frame clones and drops some. The repertoire consists of some 1 million clones, with about 76% occurring once and the leading ten covering approximately 1.5%. Donors comprised healthy HIV-negative adults lacking recent acute infections or vaccinations. Caucasian adults living in Nashville, Tennessee, provided all samples. CDR1 and CDR2 (germline): SQVTM, ANQGSEA. CDR3 length: 11 amino acids. Trimming shortened V by 4 bases and J by 4 bases, and 8 bases separated the two germline ends. This clone was picked up many times. Its antigen is not identified.

V is TRBV29-1 and J is TRBJ2-7; no definite D call. The source of this sequence is a man between 18 and 35 years old in good health. The sample consisted of memory CD4+ T cells sorted from blood. Subset noted: CD45RA-negative fraction. The CDR3 here is CSVAVGYEQYF. Written as DNA, the CDR3 is TGCAGCGTTGCGGTCGGGTACGAGCAGTACTTC.